The TCR beta chain described here comes from a study of patients and donors after allogeneic stem cell transplantation. TCRdb re-derived calls from the RT-PCR reads in MiXCR, one entry per CDR3 protein. The sample contains approximately 200,000 distinct CDR3 sequences, about 38% of which appear only once. This clonotype was observed a few times. CDR3 length: 14 residues. V lost 7 bases, J lost 1 base, and 6 bases stayed unmatched. This rearrangement joins TRBV12-3 or TRBV12-4 to TRBJ2-5; 7 bases line up with TRBD1. This receptor was obtained from a human donor who was either an allogeneic HSCT recipient or a stem cell or donor lymphocyte infusion donor (not recorded which). It is not recorded whose cells these are; they may come from a transplant donor. Sequences were obtained from blood, either unsorted or a sorted T cell fraction (not recorded which). The CDR3 here is CASTHGTAQETQYF. As DNA, the CDR3 is TGTGCCAGCACCCATGGGACAGCCCAAGAGACCCAGTACTTC.